The source of this T cell receptor beta chain is a study of tumor and adjacent non-tumor tissue in lung cancer. About the study: The cohort had under 15 adenocarcinoma, 2 squamous cell and 1 small cell patients.

The CDR3 runs to 16 residues. This sample's RNA came from whole unsorted tissue. Distant lung tissue was collected more than 3 cm away from the tumor edge. Study-wide results and caveats: Tumor repertoires had a smaller top 100 clone share than normal lung.

For this clonotype: What it binds is not known. A junction boundary mismatches the germline segment, possibly from a read error.

The library came from three nested PCR rounds adapted from ARM-PCR protocols. Via MiXCR, TCRdb re-called the multiplex PCR reads, giving one row per CDR3 protein. The table shows about 80,000 distinct CDR3 sequences, with roughly 80% occurring only once. Specimen: distant non-tumor lung tissue. V is TRBV12-3 or TRBV12-4 and J is TRBJ1-5, with TRBD1 matching 8 bases. The source of this sequence is a man aged 55 to 70 with non-small cell lung cancer. DNA for the CDR3: TGTGTCAGCAGTTTACGTGGGACAGGTAGCAATCAGCCCCAGCATTTT. Translating gives CVSSLRGTGSNQPQHF.